This TCR beta chain was recovered during a study of blood T cells in healthy people across ages. The CDR3 totals 14 residues. Per germline, CDR1 MNHEY and CDR2 SVGAGI. A sample-barcoded 5' primer and a J-beta primer mix were used in a second PCR of roughly 6 to 12 cycles. MiXCR, applied by TCRdb to the 5' RACE reads, yields one record per CDR3 protein. The sample has 920,000 or so distinct CDR3 sequences, 45% seen once. Sequenced material: blood. This receptor was obtained from a woman aged 55-69 years in good health. The rearrangement links TRBV6-5 to TRBJ2-5; 8 positions agree with TRBD1. Near its end, the DNA agrees better with TRBJ2-4, so the J call may be wrong. CDR3 sequence reads: CASSDRGWGNIQYF. Here the CDR3 DNA reads TGTGCCAGCAGTGACAGGGGATGGGGAAACATTCAGTACTTC.